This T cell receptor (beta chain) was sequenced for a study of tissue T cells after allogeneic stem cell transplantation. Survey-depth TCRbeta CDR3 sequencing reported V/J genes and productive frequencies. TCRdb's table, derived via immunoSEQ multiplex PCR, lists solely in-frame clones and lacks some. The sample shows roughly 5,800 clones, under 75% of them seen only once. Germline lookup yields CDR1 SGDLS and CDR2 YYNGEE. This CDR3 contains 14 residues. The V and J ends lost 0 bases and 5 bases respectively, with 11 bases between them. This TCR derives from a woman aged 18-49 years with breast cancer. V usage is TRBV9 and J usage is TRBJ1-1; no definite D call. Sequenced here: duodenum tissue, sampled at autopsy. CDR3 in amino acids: CASSVGNLGTEAFF. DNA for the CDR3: TGTGCCAGCAGCGTAGGCAACTTGGGAACTGAAGCTTTCTTT.